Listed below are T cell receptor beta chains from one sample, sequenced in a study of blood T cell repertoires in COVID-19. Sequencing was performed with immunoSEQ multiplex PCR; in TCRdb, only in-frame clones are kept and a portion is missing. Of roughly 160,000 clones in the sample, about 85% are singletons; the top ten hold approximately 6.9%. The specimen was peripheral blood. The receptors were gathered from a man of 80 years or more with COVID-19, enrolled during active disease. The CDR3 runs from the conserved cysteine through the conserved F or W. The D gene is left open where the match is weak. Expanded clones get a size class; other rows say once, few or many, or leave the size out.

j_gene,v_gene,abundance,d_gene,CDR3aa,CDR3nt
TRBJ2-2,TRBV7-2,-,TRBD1,CASSRQGAVPGELFF,TGTGCCAGCAGTCGACAGGGGGCCGTGCCCGGGGAGCTGTTTTTT
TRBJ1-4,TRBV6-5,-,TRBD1,CASRIDREREKLFF,TGTGCCAGCAGAATCGACAGGGAAAGAGAAAAACTGTTTTTT
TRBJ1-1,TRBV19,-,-,CASSTGLTEAFF,TGTGCCAGTAGTACAGGGCTCACTGAAGCTTTCTTT
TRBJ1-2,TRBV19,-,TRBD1,CASINRGSNGYTF,TGTGCCAGTATTAACAGGGGGTCCAATGGCTACACCTTC
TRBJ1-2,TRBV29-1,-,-,CSVERTVPYGYTF,TGCAGCGTTGAACGGACAGTACCCTATGGCTACACCTTC
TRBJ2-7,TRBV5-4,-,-,CASKGGQGPYEQYF,TGTGCCAGCAAGGGGGGGCAGGGACCCTACGAGCAGTACTTC
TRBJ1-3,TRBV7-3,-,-,CASSADSGNTIYF,TGTGCCAGCAGCGCGGACTCGGGAAACACCATATATTTT
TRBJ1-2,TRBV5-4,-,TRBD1,CASSSGTAGGGYTF,TGTGCCAGCAGCTCGGGGACAGCTGGGGGAGGCTACACCTTC
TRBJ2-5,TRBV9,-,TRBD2,CASSVASGGLETQYF,TGTGCCAGCAGCGTAGCTAGCGGGGGGCTAGAGACCCAGTACTTC
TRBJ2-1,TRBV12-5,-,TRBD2,CASGLVRLAGESIEGNEQFF,TGTGCTAGTGGTTTGGTACGGCTAGCGGGGGAGTCCATCGAGGGGAATGAGCAGTTCTTC
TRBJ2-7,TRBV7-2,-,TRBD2,CASTETSLRYEQYF,TGTGCCAGCACCGAGACTAGCCTACGCTACGAGCAGTACTTC
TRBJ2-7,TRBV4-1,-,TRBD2,CASSQRRTSGVNEQYF,TGCGCCAGCAGCCAACGGCGGACTAGCGGGGTAAACGAGCAGTACTTC
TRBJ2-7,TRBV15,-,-,CATSSLPWEIPSYEQYF,TGTGCCACCAGCAGTCTACCCTGGGAGATTCCCTCCTACGAGCAGTACTTC
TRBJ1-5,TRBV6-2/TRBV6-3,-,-,CASSYGVPLGDPYF,TGTGCCAGCAGTTACGGAGTCCCCCTGGGAGACCCTTATTTT
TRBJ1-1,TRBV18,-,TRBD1,CASSPRNRGSNTEAFF,TGTGCCAGCTCACCACGCAACAGGGGTTCTAACACTGAAGCTTTCTTT
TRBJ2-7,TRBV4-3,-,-,CASSPAQGTYEQYF,TGCGCCAGCAGCCCCGCTCAGGGAACCTACGAGCAGTACTTC
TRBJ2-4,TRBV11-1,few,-,CASSLEAGRALNIQYF,TGTGCCAGCAGCTTAGAGGCGGGCAGAGCTTTAAACATTCAGTACTTC
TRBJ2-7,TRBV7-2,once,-,CASSLGGNYEQYF,TGTGCCAGCAGCTTAGGAGGGAATTACGAGCAGTACTTC
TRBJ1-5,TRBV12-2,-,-,CASRLRNRHDQPQHF,TGTGCAAGTCGCTTGCGGAACAGGCACGATCAGCCCCAGCATTTT
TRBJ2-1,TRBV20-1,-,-,CSASRLASYNEQFF,TGCAGTGCTAGTCGTCTTGCGTCCTACAATGAGCAGTTCTTC
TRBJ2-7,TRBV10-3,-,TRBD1,CAIGQGQGAYEQYF,TGTGCCATCGGACAGGGGCAGGGGGCCTACGAGCAGTACTTC
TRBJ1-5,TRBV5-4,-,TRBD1,CASSSGGQGWDQHF,TGTGCCAGCAGCTCCGGGGGACAGGGATGGGACCAGCATTTT
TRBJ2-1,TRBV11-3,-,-,CASSFGEAATANEQFF,TGTGCCAGCAGCTTCGGTGAGGCGGCGACTGCCAATGAGCAGTTCTTC
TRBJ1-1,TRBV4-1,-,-,CASSRGSADTEAFF,TGCGCCAGCAGCCGAGGGTCGGCGGACACTGAAGCTTTCTTT
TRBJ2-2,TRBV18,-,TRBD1,CASSPPALQGASGELFF,TGTGCCAGCTCACCACCGGCGTTGCAGGGGGCCAGCGGGGAGCTGTTTTTT
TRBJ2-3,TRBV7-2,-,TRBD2,CASSLGGGQGDTQYF,TGTGCCAGCAGCTTAGGCGGGGGGCAGGGAGATACGCAGTATTTT
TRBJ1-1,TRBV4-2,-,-,CASSQGENTEAFF,TGTGCCAGCAGCCAAGGAGAGAACACTGAAGCTTTCTTT
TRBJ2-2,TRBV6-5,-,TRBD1,CASRMGQGVTGELFF,TGTGCCAGCAGAATGGGACAGGGAGTCACCGGGGAGCTGTTTTTT
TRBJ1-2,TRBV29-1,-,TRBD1,CSVRNRAGGLSGYTF,TGCAGCGTACGTAACAGAGCAGGGGGGTTAAGTGGCTACACCTTC
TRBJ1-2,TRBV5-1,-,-,CASSLAGNSRYGYTF,TGCGCCAGCAGCTTGGCCGGCAACAGTCGCTATGGCTACACCTTC
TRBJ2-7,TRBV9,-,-,CASSPHLTSSYEQYF,TGTGCCAGCAGCCCTCACTTGACAAGCTCCTACGAGCAGTACTTC
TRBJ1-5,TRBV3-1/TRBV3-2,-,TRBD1,CASSADRDQPQHF,TGTGCCAGCAGCGCGGACAGGGATCAGCCCCAGCATTTT
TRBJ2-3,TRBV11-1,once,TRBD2,CASSPSGGAIDTQYF,TGTGCCAGCAGCCCTAGCGGGGGGGCCATAGATACGCAGTATTTT
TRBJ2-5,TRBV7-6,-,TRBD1,CASSAETGTGGETQYF,TGTGCCAGCAGCGCCGAGACAGGGACAGGCGGAGAGACCCAGTACTTC
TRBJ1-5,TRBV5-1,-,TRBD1,CASSSGTGGPRQPQHF,TGCGCCAGCAGTTCCGGGACAGGGGGCCCCAGACAGCCCCAGCATTTT
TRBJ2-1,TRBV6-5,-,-,CASSSRRSSYNEQFF,TGTGCCAGCAGTTCCCGGCGGAGCTCCTACAATGAGCAGTTCTTC
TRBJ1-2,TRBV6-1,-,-,CASSVGRLRADYGYTF,TGTGCCAGCAGTGTGGGCAGGCTCCGAGCAGATTATGGCTACACCTTC
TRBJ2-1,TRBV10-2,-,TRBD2,CASSTTGTTSYNEQFF,TGCGCCAGCAGTACAACCGGGACTACTTCCTACAATGAGCAGTTCTTC
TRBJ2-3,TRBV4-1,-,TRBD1,CASSRGQGVITDTQYF,TGCGCCAGCAGCCGTGGACAGGGAGTTATAACAGATACGCAGTATTTT
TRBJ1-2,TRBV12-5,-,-,CASGPNYGYTF,TGTGCTAGTGGTCCAAACTATGGCTACACCTTC
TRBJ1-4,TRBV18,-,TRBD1,CASSQGTGEKLFF,TGTGCCAGCTCACAGGGGACAGGCGAAAAACTGTTTTTT
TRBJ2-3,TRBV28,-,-,CASSLTSDTQYF,TGTGCCAGCAGCCTTACTTCAGATACGCAGTATTTT
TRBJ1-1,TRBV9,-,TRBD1,CASSAILQGALGDTEAFF,TGTGCCAGCAGCGCCATTCTTCAGGGGGCGCTTGGGGATACTGAAGCTTTCTTT
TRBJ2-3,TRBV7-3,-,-,CASSPVGADTQYF,TGTGCCAGCAGCCCCGTCGGGGCAGATACGCAGTATTTT
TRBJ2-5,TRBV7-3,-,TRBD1,CASSLTGTGWATQYF,TGTGCCAGCAGCTTAACGGGGACAGGGTGGGCGACCCAGTACTTC
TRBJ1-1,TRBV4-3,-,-,CASSQDQGNTEAFF,TGCGCCAGCAGCCAAGATCAGGGAAACACTGAAGCTTTCTTT
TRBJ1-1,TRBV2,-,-,CASSEFGGGLDTEAFF,TGTGCCAGCAGTGAATTCGGGGGGGGGCTGGACACTGAAGCTTTCTTT
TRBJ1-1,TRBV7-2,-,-,CASSLGTSPIAFF,TGTGCCAGCAGCTTAGGTACGTCCCCTATAGCTTTCTTT
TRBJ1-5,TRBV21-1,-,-,CASSRTGDENQPQHF,TGTGCCAGCAGCAGAACAGGGGATGAAAATCAGCCCCAGCATTTT
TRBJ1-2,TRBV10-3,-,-,CAISEALAGGRYGYTF,TGTGCCATCAGTGAGGCCCTTGCGGGGGGGCGATATGGCTACACCTTC
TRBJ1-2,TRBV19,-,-,CASARVDYGYTF,TGTGCCAGTGCGAGGGTTGACTATGGCTACACCTTC
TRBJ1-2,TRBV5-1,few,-,CASSLDSGYTF,TGCGCCAGCAGCCTGGACAGTGGCTACACCTTC
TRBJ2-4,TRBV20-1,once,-,CSASGNIQYF,TGCAGTGCCAGCGGGAACATTCAGTACTTC
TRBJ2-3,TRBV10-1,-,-,CASSGPYLEVPDTQYF,TGCGCCAGCAGTGGCCCCTACCTAGAGGTCCCAGATACGCAGTATTTT